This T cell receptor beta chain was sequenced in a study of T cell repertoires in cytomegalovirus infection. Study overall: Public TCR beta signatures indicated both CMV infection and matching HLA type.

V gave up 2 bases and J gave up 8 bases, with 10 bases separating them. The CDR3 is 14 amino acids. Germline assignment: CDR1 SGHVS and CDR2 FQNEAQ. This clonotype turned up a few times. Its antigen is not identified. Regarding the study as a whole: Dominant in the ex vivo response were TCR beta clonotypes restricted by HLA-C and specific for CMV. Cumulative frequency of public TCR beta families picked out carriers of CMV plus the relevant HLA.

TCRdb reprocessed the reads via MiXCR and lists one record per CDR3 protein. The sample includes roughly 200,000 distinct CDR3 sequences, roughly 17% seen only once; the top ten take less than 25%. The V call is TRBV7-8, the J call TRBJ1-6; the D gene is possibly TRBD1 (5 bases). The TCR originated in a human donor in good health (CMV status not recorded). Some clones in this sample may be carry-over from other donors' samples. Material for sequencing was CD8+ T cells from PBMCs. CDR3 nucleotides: TGTGCCAGCAGCTTATTTGCGGGGGATTCACCCCTCCACTTT. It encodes CASSLFAGDSPLHF.